The TCR beta chain under discussion was sequenced for a study of blood T cell repertoires in COVID-19. Overall study context: Material from acute and convalescent COVID-19 was sourced from the United States, Italy and Spain. Sample material is recorded as cDNA or gDNA derived from T cells, B-cell-depleted T cells, or PBMCs.

V gave up 3 bases and J gave up 3 bases, with 9 bases separating them. Germline assignment: CDR1 LNHNV and CDR2 YYDKDF (reference sequence). CDR3 length equals 14 residues. Sequenced by immunoSEQ multiplex PCR; TCRdb stores in-frame clones only, minus some. The repertoire holds approximately 41,000 clones, about four fifths seen once, with approximately 40% in the top ten. The chain combines TRBV15 with TRBJ1-3; D is unclear. Source material: peripheral blood. The sequence came from a woman older than 75 with acute or convalescent COVID-19. CDR3 bases: TGTGCCACCAGCAGGGAGGTTCTTGGAAACACCATATATTTT. This gives the protein CATSREVLGNTIYF.